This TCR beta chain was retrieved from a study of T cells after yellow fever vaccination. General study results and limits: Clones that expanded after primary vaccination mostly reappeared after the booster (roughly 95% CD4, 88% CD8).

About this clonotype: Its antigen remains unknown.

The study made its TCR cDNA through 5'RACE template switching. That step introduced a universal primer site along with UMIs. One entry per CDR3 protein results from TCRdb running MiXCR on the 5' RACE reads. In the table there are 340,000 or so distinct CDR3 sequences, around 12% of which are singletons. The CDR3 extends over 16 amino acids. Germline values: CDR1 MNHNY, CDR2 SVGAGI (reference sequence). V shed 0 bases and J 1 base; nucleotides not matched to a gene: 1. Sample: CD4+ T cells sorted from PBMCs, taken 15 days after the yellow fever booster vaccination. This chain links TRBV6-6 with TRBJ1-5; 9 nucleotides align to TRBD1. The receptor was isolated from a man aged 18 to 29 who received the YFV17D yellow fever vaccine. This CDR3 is CASSYSDRGSNQPQHF. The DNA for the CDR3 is TGTGCCAGCAGTTACTCTGACAGGGGGAGCAATCAGCCCCAGCATTTT.